The 23 T cell receptor beta chains presented below share a single source sample, sequenced in a study of a mutant IDH1 vaccine in newly diagnosed glioma. The assay was immunoSEQ multiplex PCR, and TCRdb's table has in-frame clones only and misses some. There are 45,000 to 65,000 clones in the sample; roughly 61% occur only once, and 4.8% lies in the top ten. Their recognized antigens are unknown. Time point here: week 47, end of study. Every vaccine dose comprised 300 ug of mutant IDH1 20-mer peptide plus topical imiquimod. Specimen: peripheral blood mononuclear cells (PBMCs), collected from a glioma patient whose treatment included an IDH1 peptide vaccine. The receptors originated from a middle-aged man with glioma. Some clones in this sample may be carry-over from other donors' samples.

In DNA form, the CDR3 reads TGTGCCAGCAGCTTAGCGCCCAGGGGGCGAGGGACTGAAGCTTTCTTT. This codes for CASSLAPRGRGTEAFF. The genes are TRBV7-8 and TRBJ1-1; the match to TRBD1 covers 8 bases. Unmatched junction bases numbered 8, after V lost 0 bases and J lost 5 bases. This CDR3 spans 16 amino acids. Germline lookup yields CDR1 SGHVS and CDR2 FQNEAQ.

CDR3 in DNA: TGTGCCAGCAGCGTAGGGCTGGATGAGCAGTTCTTC. As protein: CASSVGLDEQFF. The chain links TRBV9 to TRBJ2-1; D remains unclear. V was clipped by 0 bases and J by 8 bases, with 6 bases between them. Germline V gene data show CDR1 as SGDLS and CDR2 as YYNGEE. The CDR3 extends over 12 amino acids.

The chain is built from TRBV6-1 and TRBJ1-1, with 9 bases lining up with TRBD1. J lost 4 bases, V lost 0 bases, and 3 bases had no gene match. This CDR3 spans 15 amino acids. The germline gives CDR1 MNHNS, CDR2 SASEGT. The CDR3 is CASSEADRGTTEAFF. DNA of the CDR3: TGTGCCAGCAGTGAAGCGGACAGGGGAACCACTGAAGCTTTCTTT.

The CDR3, as DNA: TGTGCCAGCAGCTTGCTGGACAGGGCGGTCACTGAAGCTTTCTTT. Translating gives CASSLLDRAVTEAFF. The rearrangement uses TRBV5-6 and TRBJ1-1, with 8 bases fitting TRBD1. There are 15 residues in the CDR3. CDR1 is SGHDT, CDR2 YYEEEE, per germline. Trimming removed 1 base from V and 4 bases from J; junction bases left unmatched: 6.

The V gene is TRBV29-1, the J gene TRBJ2-1; D is perhaps TRBD1 or TRBD2 (6 bases each). This CDR3 contains 12 residues. Trimming removed 6 bases at V and 8 bases at J, with 14 bases between. Per germline, CDR1 SQVTM and CDR2 ANQGSEA. CDR3 amino acids: CSVRVGGYEQFF. DNA for the CDR3: TGCAGCGTCCGTGTGGGGGGCTATGAGCAGTTCTTC.

This chain uses TRBV7-9 with TRBJ1-2; perhaps TRBD1 as D (6 bases). V gave up 4 bases and J gave up 0 bases, with 12 bases separating them. Germline loops: CDR1 SEHNR, CDR2 FQNEAQ (reference sequence). CDR3 size: 15 residues. DNA for the CDR3: TGTGCCAGCAGCTACGGACAGCAAGCTAACTATGGCTACACCTTC. Protein: CASSYGQQANYGYTF.

The rearrangement joins TRBV6-6 to TRBJ1-1, with a possible D match to TRBD1 (5 bases). V shed 0 bases and J shed 7 bases, with 12 bases lying between them. This CDR3 contains 14 residues. Germline assignment: CDR1 MNHNY and CDR2 SVGAGI (reference sequence). This CDR3 is CASSYSMRGDEAFF. The CDR3, as DNA: TGTGCCAGCAGTTACTCGATGCGGGGGGATGAAGCTTTCTTT.

This clone was found once. The V and J genes are TRBV29-1 and TRBJ2-1; TRBD1 is a possible D gene (6 bases). CDR3 length equals 11 residues. Trimming took off 7 bases at V and 9 bases at J, with 13 bases between the two ends. Germline V gene data show CDR1 as SQVTM and CDR2 as ANQGSEA. The CDR3 protein is CSAPKGGEQFF. In DNA, the CDR3 is TGCAGCGCCCCCAAAGGGGGTGAGCAGTTCTTC.

The chain has TRBV5-6 and TRBJ1-3; D remains ambiguous. Germline loops: CDR1 SGHDT, CDR2 YYEEEE. The CDR3 runs 15 residues. The V gene lost 2 bases and the J gene lost 0 bases, with 9 bases spanning the gap. The CDR3, as DNA: TGTGCCAGCAGCTTCTTGGTTCCCTCTGGAAACACCATATATTTT. Protein sequence: CASSFLVPSGNTIYF.

The rearrangement uses TRBV5-5 and TRBJ2-3, with D perhaps assigned TRBD1 or TRBD2 (5 bases each). Germline CDR1 SGHKS, CDR2 YYEKEE (reference sequence). V lost 1 base to trimming and J lost 0 bases, with 9 bases between them. The CDR3 runs to 15 residues. Here the CDR3 reads CASSLTGPSTDTQYF. The CDR3 DNA reads TGTGCCAGCAGCTTGACGGGACCGAGCACAGATACGCAGTATTTT.

In this sample, this clone turned up a few times. The chain uses TRBV18 and TRBJ1-5; D call uncertain. CDR1 and CDR2 from the germline V gene are KGHSH and LQKENI. The CDR3 spans 13 residues. V was trimmed by 1 base and J by 5 bases, leaving 6 bases between them. The CDR3 region has the DNA TGTGCCAGCTCACCACGGAGGGATCAGCCCCAGCATTTT. This translates into CASSPRRDQPQHF.

The chain is built from TRBV18 and TRBJ1-5; 9 bases align to TRBD1. V shed 3 bases and J 4 bases; nucleotides not matched to a gene: 4. The CDR3 has 15 amino acids. Per germline, CDR1 KGHSH and CDR2 LQKENI. CDR3 coding DNA: TGTGCCAGCTCACCCCGGACAGGGGAAAATCAGCCCCAGCATTTT. This sequence encodes CASSPRTGENQPQHF. The full variable domain, completed using reference TRBV18 and TRBJ1-5, is NAGVMQNPRHLVRRRGQEARLRCSPMKGHSHVYWYRQLPEEGLKFMVYLQKENIIDESGMPKERFSAEFPKEGPSILRIQQVVRGDSAAYFCASSPRTGENQPQHFGDGTRLSIL.

The chain recombines TRBV29-1 with TRBJ1-1; 12 nucleotides line up with TRBD1. The CDR3 runs to 14 residues. The junction had 8 bases not matched to a gene; V was cut back by 7 bases and J by 5 bases. Germline V gene lookup returns CDR1 SQVTM and CDR2 ANQGSEA. CDR3 nucleotides: TGCAGCGCCCGCCGGGACAGGGGGCGGACTGAAGCTTTCTTT. The encoded protein is CSARRDRGRTEAFF.

The gene calls are TRBV30 and TRBJ2-7, with 9 nucleotides matching TRBD2. Looked up from germline, CDR1 is GTSNPN and CDR2 is SVGIG (reference sequence). The CDR3 runs to 15 residues. J gave up 2 bases and V 2 bases, and 7 bases lay outside the gene matches. CDR3 region: CAWSIRGGGTYEQYF. The DNA of the CDR3 is TGTGCCTGGAGTATTCGCGGGGGGGGAACCTACGAGCAGTACTTC.

The rearrangement uses TRBV2 and TRBJ2-3, with TRBD1 as a possible D gene (6 bases). V lost 7 bases to trimming and J lost 2 bases, with 13 bases between them. This CDR3 has 14 residues. CDR1 SNHLY and CDR2 FYNNEI come from the germline V gene. CDR3 sequence (DNA): TGTGCCAGCAAGGCAGGGGCCGCCACAGATACGCAGTATTTT. This sequence encodes CASKAGAATDTQYF. The whole variable domain, remainder taken from reference TRBV2 and TRBJ2-3, is EPEVTQTPSHQVTQMGQEVILRCVPISNHLYFYWYRQILGQKVEFLVSFYNNEISEKSEIFDDQFSVERPDGSNFTLKIRSTKLEDSAMYFCASKAGAATDTQYFGPGTRLTVL.

The rearrangement links TRBV10-1 to TRBJ2-7; 7 positions match TRBD1. The CDR3 totals 15 residues. V was pared by 0 bases and J by 2 bases, with 4 bases of the junction left unmatched. The germline V gene has CDR1 WNHNN and CDR2 SYGVQD (reference sequence). CDR3 sequence reads: CASSESRDSAYEQYF. CDR3 coding DNA: TGCGCCAGCAGTGAGTCACGGGACAGCGCCTACGAGCAGTACTTC.

A word on this clone: The sample has other DNA sequences that encode this CDR3 too. The chain employs TRBV6-1 and TRBJ2-5; D is perhaps TRBD2 (5 bases). The V end was cut by 0 bases, the J end by 3 bases, with 5 bases between. CDR1 is MNHNS and CDR2 is SASEGT in the germline V gene. The CDR3 loop spans 13 amino acids. CDR3 residues: CASSEAREETQYF. CDR3 DNA: TGTGCCAGCAGTGAAGCGAGGGAAGAGACCCAGTACTTC.

The chain uses TRBV13 and TRBJ1-3, with 7 bases aligning to TRBD1. Germline V gene sequence: CDR1 PRHDT, CDR2 FYEKMQ (reference sequence). V trimming: 4 bases; J trimming: 4 bases; junction bases outside the gene matches: 7. This CDR3 is built from 15 residues. As DNA, the CDR3 is TGTGCCAGCAGCTCAGGGGGTCCGAAGGGAAACACCATATATTTT. Protein: CASSSGGPKGNTIYF.

The genes are TRBV6-5 and TRBJ1-3, with unresolved D. The CDR3 spans 15 residues. Germline lookup yields CDR1 MNHEY and CDR2 SVGAGI. V dropped 0 bases and J dropped 1 base, with 7 bases sitting between them. The CDR3 sequence is CASSYSHGSGNTIYF. CDR3 nucleotides: TGTGCCAGCAGTTACTCCCACGGATCTGGAAACACCATATATTTT.

The chain employs TRBV19 and TRBJ1-1; D remains ambiguous. CDR1 is LNHDA and CDR2 is SQIVND in the germline V gene (reference sequence). Trimming removed 1 base at V and 3 bases at J, with 9 bases between. The CDR3 loop spans 14 amino acids. CDR3 DNA: TGTGCCAGTAGTATAGTTGTGGGTCACACTGAAGCTTTCTTT. Amino acids: CASSIVVGHTEAFF.

V gene TRBV4-2 combines with J gene TRBJ2-3; D unresolved. The CDR3 has 15 residues. Germline V gene lookup returns CDR1 LGHNA and CDR2 YNFKEQ. With 0 bases removed from V and 1 base from J, the gap between germline ends came to 8 bases. CDR3 amino acids: CASSQEVWGTDTQYF. CDR3 DNA: TGTGCCAGCAGCCAAGAGGTCTGGGGCACAGATACGCAGTATTTT.

The chain combines TRBV13 with TRBJ2-7; TRBD2 aligns across 8 bases. Germline V gene lookup returns CDR1 PRHDT and CDR2 FYEKMQ (reference sequence). V was pared by 7 bases and J by 3 bases, with 11 bases of the junction left unmatched. The CDR3 is 15 amino acids. The DNA of the CDR3 is TGTGCCAGCACTCTGGGGCGGGCGGGGGGCTACGAGCAGTACTTC. Translated: CASTLGRAGGYEQYF.

The chain carries TRBV30 and TRBJ1-1, with D uncertain. The germline V and J ends were trimmed by 5 bases and 1 base, with 5 bases remaining between them. Germline lookup yields CDR1 GTSNPN and CDR2 SVGIG (reference sequence). The length of the CDR3 is 11 residues. The DNA for the CDR3 is TGTGCCTGGGAACGGAACACTGAAGCTTTCTTT. Its protein is CAWERNTEAFF.